The rows below give T cell receptor beta chains drawn from one sample of a study of blood T cell repertoires in COVID-19. Data came from immunoSEQ multiplex PCR; TCRdb stores just in-frame clones and leaves some out. The table includes 300,000 to 500,000 clones, 88% detected once. Source material: PBMCs or T cells enriched from blood (not recorded which). These receptors all come from a woman between 25 and 40 years old with acute COVID-19. Both conserved end residues are part of each CDR3. The D gene is left open where the match is weak. The size entry is marked missing in some rows and otherwise reads once, few, many or a size class.

clone size	D gene	V gene	J gene	CDR3 protein	CDR3 DNA
-	TRBD1	TRBV30	TRBJ2-7	CAWRQQGAGEQYF	TGTGCCTGGAGACAACAGGGGGCGGGCGAGCAGTACTTC
-	-	TRBV20-1	TRBJ2-1	CSAIRVDEQFF	TGCAGTGCTATCAGGGTTGATGAGCAGTTCTTC
-	-	TRBV24-1	TRBJ2-2	CATSDSHPGQLYTGELFF	TGTGCCACCAGTGATTCTCATCCGGGACAACTATACACCGGGGAGCTGTTTTTT
-	TRBD1	TRBV7-9	TRBJ1-2	CASSFVGQGATVGYTF	TGTGCCAGCAGCTTTGTCGGACAGGGGGCAACAGTCGGCTACACCTTC
-	-	TRBV18	TRBJ2-1	CASSPRTDYNEQFF	TGTGCCAGCTCACCCAGGACAGATTACAATGAGCAGTTCTTC
-	-	TRBV7-2	TRBJ1-2	CASSLTAYGYTF	TGTGCCAGCAGCTTGACAGCCTATGGCTACACCTTC
-	TRBD1	TRBV14	TRBJ2-5	CASSEVQGSQETQYF	TGTGCCAGCAGCGAAGTACAGGGGAGCCAAGAGACCCAGTACTTC
-	TRBD2	TRBV7-9	TRBJ2-3	CASSLGTSGGTDTQYF	TGTGCCAGCAGTCTGGGGACTAGCGGGGGAACAGATACGCAGTATTTT
once	TRBD1	TRBV7-3	TRBJ2-7	CASSLDRGPYEQYF	TGTGCCAGCAGCTTGGACAGGGGCCCCTACGAGCAGTACTTC
-	-	TRBV11-2	TRBJ2-7	CASSFSRTYEQYF	TGTGCCAGCAGCTTCTCGCGGACATACGAGCAGTACTTC
-	TRBD1	TRBV11-1	TRBJ2-7	CASSLSQGANEQYF	TGTGCCAGCAGCTTATCGCAGGGGGCCAACGAGCAGTACTTC